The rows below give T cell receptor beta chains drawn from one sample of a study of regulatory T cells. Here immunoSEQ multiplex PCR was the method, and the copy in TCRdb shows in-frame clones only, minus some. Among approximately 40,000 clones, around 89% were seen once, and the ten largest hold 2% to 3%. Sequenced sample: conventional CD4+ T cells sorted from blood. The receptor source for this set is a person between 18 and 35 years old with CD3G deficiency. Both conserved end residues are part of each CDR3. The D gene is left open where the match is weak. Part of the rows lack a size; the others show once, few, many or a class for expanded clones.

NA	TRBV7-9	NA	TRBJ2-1	TGTGCCAGCAGCTTACGCGGGAACAATGAGCAGTTCTTC	CASSLRGNNEQFF
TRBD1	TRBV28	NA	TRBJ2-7	TGTGCCAGCAGTCGGACAGGGGCGAGCGAGCAGTACTTC	CASSRTGASEQYF
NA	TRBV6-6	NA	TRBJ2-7	TGTGCCAGCAGCGACCCCTCGAACGAGCAGTACTTC	CASSDPSNEQYF
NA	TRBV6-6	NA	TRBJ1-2	TGTGCCAGCAGTTCGTTCGGGGGCTACACCTTC	CASSSFGGYTF
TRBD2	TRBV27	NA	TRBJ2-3	TGTGCCAGCAGTTTATCGGGGAGGGGCGGAGGTACGCAGTATTTT	CASSLSGRGGGTQYF
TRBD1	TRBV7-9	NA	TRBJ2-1	TGTGCCAGCAGCGCGACAGGGGGCCGCAATGAGCAGTTCTTC	CASSATGGRNEQFF
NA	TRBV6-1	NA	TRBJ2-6	TGTGCCACCCGGGGTGGGCGGATGGGGGCCAACGTCCTGACTTTC	CATRGGRMGANVLTF
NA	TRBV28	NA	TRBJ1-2	TGTGCCAGCAGTTTTATAAGGGCAGGCCTAAACTATGGCTACACCTTC	CASSFIRAGLNYGYTF
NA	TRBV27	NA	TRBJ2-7	TGTGCCAGCAGACGCCTGGACAGTCCCTACGAGCAGTACTTC	CASRRLDSPYEQYF
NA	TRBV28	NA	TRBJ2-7	TGTGCCAGCAGTTTAGGTACCGGGAGCGTTCACTACGAGCAGTACTTC	CASSLGTGSVHYEQYF
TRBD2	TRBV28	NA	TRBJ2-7	TGTGCCAGCAGTTTACGACTAGCGGGAGGTAGTGGAGAGCAGTACTTC	CASSLRLAGGSGEQYF
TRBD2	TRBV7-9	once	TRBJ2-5	TGTGCCAGCAGCTTCTCACGGGGGGTCCAAGAGACCCAGTACTTC	CASSFSRGVQETQYF
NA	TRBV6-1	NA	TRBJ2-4	TGTGCCAGCAGTGAGGCAGAGGTAGCCAAAAACATTCAGTACTTC	CASSEAEVAKNIQYF
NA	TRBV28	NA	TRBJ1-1	TGTGCCAGCAGTCCCCCCGGGCACCTATGGACTGAAGCTTTCTTT	CASSPPGHLWTEAFF
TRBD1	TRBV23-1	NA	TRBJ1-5	TGCGCCAGCAGTCAAGCAATTAGGAGGAAGGACAGGGAGGGCCAGCCCCAGCATTTT	CASSQAIRRKDREGQPQHF
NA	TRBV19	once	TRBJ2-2	TGTGCCAGTAGTTCGTTACTTTACACCGGGGAGCTGTTTTTT	CASSSLLYTGELFF
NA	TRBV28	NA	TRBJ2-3	TGTGCCAGCGCTCCGGGCAGTACAGGCACAGATACGCAGTATTTT	CASAPGSTGTDTQYF
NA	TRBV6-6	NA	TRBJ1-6	TGTGCCAGCAGTTACGCTCCGAGCTCCTATAATTCACCCCTCCACTTT	CASSYAPSSYNSPLHF
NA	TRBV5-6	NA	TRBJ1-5	TGTGCCAGCAGCTCCCCTAGCAATCAGCCCCAGCATTTT	CASSSPSNQPQHF
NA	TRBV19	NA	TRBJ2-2	TGTGCCAGTAGTATCGTTTGGCAGGGCGGCGGGGAGCTGTTTTTT	CASSIVWQGGGELFF
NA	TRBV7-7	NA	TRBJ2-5	TGTGCTAGCGCTAGGTTTCGAGGGGAGACCCAGTACTTC	CASARFRGETQYF
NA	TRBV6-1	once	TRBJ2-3	TGTGCCAGCAGCCCCCAGGCTACCTTGGATACGCAGTATTTT	CASSPQATLDTQYF
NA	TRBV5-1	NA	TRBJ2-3	TGCGCCAGCAGCTTGGAGGGGGGCGGTGATACGCAGTATTTT	CASSLEGGGDTQYF
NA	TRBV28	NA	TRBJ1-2	TGTGCCACCCGCGGCGGGCTCTATGGCTACACCTTC	CATRGGLYGYTF
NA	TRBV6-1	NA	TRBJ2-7	TGTGCCAGCTCAAAGACGAGGATGGGACCCTACGAGCAGTACTTC	CASSKTRMGPYEQYF
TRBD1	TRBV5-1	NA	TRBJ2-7	TGCGCCAGCAGCTTCGGGACAGGGGCCCACGAGCAGTACTTC	CASSFGTGAHEQYF
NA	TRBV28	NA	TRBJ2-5	TGTGCCAGCAGCTCCGTTTATTACGGGAGTGAGGAGACCCAGTACTTC	CASSSVYYGSEETQYF
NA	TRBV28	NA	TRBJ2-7	TGTGCCAGCAGTCCCCCTCTCCGGGGGACCTACGAGCAGTACTTC	CASSPPLRGTYEQYF
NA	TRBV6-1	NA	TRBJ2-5	TGTGCCAGCAGCCATTCGGACCGGGATCAGGAGACCCAGTACTTC	CASSHSDRDQETQYF
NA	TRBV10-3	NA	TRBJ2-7	TGTGCCATCAGTGAGTCGAGCTACGAGCAGTACTTC	CAISESSYEQYF
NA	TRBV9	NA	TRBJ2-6	TGTGCCAGCAGCTTATCGGGGGCTGGGGCCAACGTCCTGACTTTC	CASSLSGAGANVLTF
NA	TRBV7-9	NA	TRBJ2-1	TGTGCCAGCAGCTTAGAACTCTCCTACAATGAGCAGTTCTTC	CASSLELSYNEQFF
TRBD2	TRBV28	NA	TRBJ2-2	TGTGCCAGCAGCTTAGCGGGAGGGCCTGTCGGGGAGCTGTTTTTT	CASSLAGGPVGELFF
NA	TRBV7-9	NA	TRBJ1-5	TGTGCCAGCAGTTCTCCCGTACCGGGAGCTTCGGCTCAGCCCCAGCATTTT	CASSSPVPGASAQPQHF
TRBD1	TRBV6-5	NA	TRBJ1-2	TGTGCCAGCAGGAAACAGGGGGCCCCTGGCTACACCTTC	CASRKQGAPGYTF
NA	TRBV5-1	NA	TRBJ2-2	TGCGCCAGCAGCTTGGAAGGGTCCACCGGGGAGCTGTTTTTT	CASSLEGSTGELFF
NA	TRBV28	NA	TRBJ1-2	TGTGCCAGCAGCCCCGGACAGTTCAAGGGCTACACCTTC	CASSPGQFKGYTF
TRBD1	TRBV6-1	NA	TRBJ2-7	TGTGCCAGCAGTGAAATGACAGGGATTCATCCGTACTTC	CASSEMTGIHPYF
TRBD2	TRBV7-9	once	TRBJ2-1	TGTGCCAGCAGCTCCGCAGCGGGGTCCTACAATGAGCAGTTCTTC	CASSSAAGSYNEQFF
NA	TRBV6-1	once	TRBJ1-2	TGTGCCAGCAGTGAAGCGTGGCAGGGAAGTGGCTACACCTTC	CASSEAWQGSGYTF